This TCR beta chain was identified during a study of monozygotic twins with inflammatory bowel disease. Study findings and constraints: Evidence failed to back one strong IBD-linked signal or clonotype. Varied immunosuppressive treatments among patients may have increased repertoire variability. The data offered no way to tell different T cell subtypes apart.

Each CDR3 protein gets one entry in TCRdb, which reprocessed the 5' RACE reads and gives no DNA. This sample lists approximately 400,000 distinct CDR3 sequences; its ten largest clones have about 2.6%. Investigators extracted total RNA from whole blood and did not sort T cells. The germline CDR1 and CDR2 sequences are MNHEY and SMNVEV (reference sequence). The CDR3 length is 15 residues. Turning to this clonotype: Its antigen is undetermined.

The clonotype originates from a human donor with ulcerative colitis or Crohn's disease, or a healthy co-twin of an affected twin (not recorded which). This chain links TRBV27 with TRBJ1-5; the TCRdb call, TRBD1, lacks DNA for checking. The sequenced material came from blood. CDR3 protein: CASSFQGQAGQPQHF.